Below, 32 T cell receptor beta chains from the same sample are listed, as sequenced in a study of T-cell reconstitution after alpha-beta-depleted transplantation in children. TCRbeta library construction was performed incorporating unique molecular identifiers. TCRdb analysed the PCR reads with MiXCR anew, one entry per CDR3 protein. The data show 600,000 or so distinct CDR3 sequences, more than 20% seen once. The sample in question was PBMCs, mostly from graft donor cells, obtained 360 days after TCRalphabeta/CD19-depleted stem cell transplant. These receptor sequences come from a boy under two years old who had a stem cell transplant for acute myeloid leukemia, so the T cells may come from the graft donor.

The chain links TRBV18 to TRBJ2-5; no definite D call. V lost 1 base, J lost 5 bases, and 11 bases lay in between. The CDR3 has 14 amino acids. Per the germline V gene, CDR1 is KGHSH and CDR2 is LQKENI. Here the CDR3 reads CASSPQDLVETQYF. The CDR3, as DNA: TGTGCCAGCTCACCACAGGACCTCGTTGAGACCCAGTACTTC.

The gene calls are TRBV7-3 and TRBJ1-6, with D possibly TRBD1 on 5 matching bases. This CDR3 spans 16 amino acids. V was trimmed by 0 bases and J by 7 bases, leaving 13 bases between them. Looked up from germline, CDR1 is SGHTA and CDR2 is FQGTGA. CDR3 nucleotide sequence: TGTGCCAGCAGCTTAACGAGGGGCGGCGCGAATTCACCCCTCCACTTT. Translation: CASSLTRGGANSPLHF. The entire variable domain, with the rest obtained from reference TRBV7-3 and TRBJ1-6, is as follows: GAGVSQTPSNKVTEKGKYVELRCDPISGHTALYWYRQSLGQGPEFLIYFQGTGAADDSGLPNDRFFAVRPEGSVSTLKIQRTERGDSAVYLCASSLTRGGANSPLHFGNGTRLTVT.

This clonotype was counted many times. The genes are TRBV10-3 and TRBJ2-3, with TRBD1 identical over 7 bases. The V gene end was trimmed by 5 bases and the J gene end by 2 bases; junction bases not matched to a gene: 10. Germline lookup yields CDR1 ENHRY and CDR2 SYGVKD. There are 16 residues in the CDR3. CDR3 in DNA: TGTGCCATCAGTCCCGGACAGGACACACACACAGATACGCAGTATTTT. It is translated as CAISPGQDTHTDTQYF.

The V and J genes are TRBV12-3 or TRBV12-4 and TRBJ2-2, with 10 bases aligning to TRBD1. Unmatched junction bases numbered 10, after V lost 3 bases and J lost 6 bases. The CDR3 length is 17 residues. The CDR3, as DNA: TGTGCCAGCAGTTTCAGGACAGGGGGAATTGTAGCCGGGGAGCTGTTTTTT. Translated, it gives CASSFRTGGIVAGELFF.

This clonotype was found many times. The CDR3, as DNA: TGTGCCAGCAGGGACAGGGGCAATGGAAACACCATATATTTT. Translating gives CASRDRGNGNTIYF. This chain connects TRBV25-1 to TRBJ1-3, with 9 nucleotides matching TRBD1. V dropped 6 bases and J dropped 3; count of bases not matched to a gene: 3. Per the germline V gene, CDR1 is MGHDK and CDR2 is SYGVNS. CDR3 length equals 14 residues.

The V and J genes are TRBV9 and TRBJ1-2, with TRBD1 matching 9 bases. Losses at the gene ends were 0 bases for V and 2 bases for J; bases not matched to a gene: 8. The CDR3 covers 17 residues. Looked up from germline, CDR1 is SGDLS and CDR2 is YYNGEE. The CDR3 loop reads CASSVGGQGKLNYGYTF. CDR3 nucleotide sequence: TGTGCCAGCAGCGTAGGCGGACAGGGGAAGTTGAACTATGGCTACACCTTC.

The chain links TRBV29-1 to TRBJ2-1, with no clear D. Germline V CDR1 and CDR2: SQVTM, ANQGSEA. V lost 3 bases and J 7 bases, leaving 19 bases between the germline ends. This CDR3 spans 15 amino acids. CDR3 sequence: CSVEGTLDRRNEQFF. As DNA, the CDR3 is TGCAGCGTTGAGGGTACGCTGGATCGAAGGAATGAGCAGTTCTTC.

This clonotype showed up just a few times. This chain connects TRBV19 to TRBJ1-1; D not certain. Germline V gene lookup returns CDR1 LNHDA and CDR2 SQIVND (reference sequence). V was clipped by 8 bases and J by 0 bases, with 10 bases between them. The CDR3 loop spans 13 amino acids. The CDR3 is CASSNTLNTEAFF. The CDR3 nucleotides are TGTGCCAGTTCGAACACACTGAACACTGAAGCTTTCTTT.

This clonotype appeared many times. The CDR3 sequence is CASSETGMEQYV. In DNA form, the CDR3 reads TGTGCCAGCAGCGAGACGGGGATGGAGCAGTACGTC. The chain carries TRBV21-1 and TRBJ2-7. TRBV21-1 is a pseudogene. CDR3 length: 12 amino acids.

This clonotype was observed at least ten times. This chain links TRBV7-2 with TRBJ1-1; D is unresolved. V lost 3 bases and J 6 bases, leaving 2 bases between the germline ends. The germline CDR1 and CDR2 sequences are SGHTA and FQGNSA. The CDR3 is 10 residues long. CDR3 sequence (DNA): TGTGCCAGCAGCTTCTCTGAAGCTTTCTTT. It yields the protein CASSFSEAFF. Using reference TRBV7-2 and TRBJ1-1 for the parts outside the CDR3, the full variable domain is GAGVSQSPSNKVTEKGKDVELRCDPISGHTALYWYRQSLGQGLEFLIYFQGNSAPDKSGLPSDRFSAERTGGSVSTLTIQRTQQEDSAVYLCASSFSEAFFGQGTRLTVV.

This clonotype came up a few times. The chain is built from TRBV20-1 and TRBJ2-7; 9 bases map to TRBD1. The ends lost 2 bases at V and 4 bases at J; junction bases unmatched: 9. The CDR3 length is 15 residues. Germline CDR1 is DFQATT and CDR2 is SNEGSKA (reference sequence). Here the CDR3 DNA reads TGCAGTGCTAGATACAGGGGGCGGACCCCTTACGAGCAGTACTTC. Protein: CSARYRGRTPYEQYF.

This clonotype appeared a few times. The chain couples TRBV7-2 to TRBJ2-3; TRBD2 agrees at 9 bases. The CDR3 is 16 residues long. The V gene end was trimmed by 1 base and the J gene end by 4 bases; junction bases not matched to a gene: 6. Germline V gives CDR1 SGHTA, CDR2 FQGNSA. CDR3 DNA sequence: TGTGCCAGCAGCTTAGAAGGGACTAGCCAGGCAGATACGCAGTATTTT. Its translation is CASSLEGTSQADTQYF.

This clonotype was seen only a few times. V usage is TRBV15 and J usage is TRBJ2-5, with 14 bases fitting TRBD2. V shed 0 bases and J 5 bases; nucleotides not matched to a gene: 2. Germline V gene sequence: CDR1 LNHNV, CDR2 YYDKDF (reference sequence). This CDR3 is 16 amino acids long. Here the CDR3 DNA reads TGTGCCACCAGCAGAGAGGGACTAGCGGGGGACGAGACCCAGTACTTC. It translates to CATSREGLAGDETQYF.

This clonotype was counted between two and nine times. J is TRBJ2-1 and V is TRBV29-1, with D possibly being TRBD1 or TRBD2 (5 bases each). The ends were cut back, 4 bases at V and 8 bases at J, with 15 bases in the middle. This CDR3 contains 13 residues. Germline CDR1 reads SQVTM; CDR2 reads ANQGSEA. DNA for the CDR3: TGCAGCGTTGTTAGGGTATTGGGGGATGAGCAGTTCTTC. Its translation is CSVVRVLGDEQFF.

The chain is built from TRBV6-5 and TRBJ2-7; the D gene could be TRBD1 or TRBD2 (5 bases each). Germline V gene data show CDR1 as MNHEY and CDR2 as SVGAGI. The ends were cut back, 0 bases at V and 3 bases at J, with 15 bases in the middle. The CDR3 is 16 residues long. The CDR3 here is CASSYSSEGPYYEQYF. The CDR3 DNA reads as TGTGCCAGCAGTTACTCGAGTGAGGGGCCCTACTACGAGCAGTACTTC.

This clonotype occurred many times. This chain links TRBV7-9 with TRBJ1-1; 7 nucleotides line up with TRBD1. V lost 5 bases, J lost 0 bases, and 6 bases stayed unmatched. CDR1 and CDR2 from the germline V gene are SEHNR and FQNEAQ (reference sequence). The CDR3 is 15 residues long. CDR3 region: CASSARDSLNTEAFF. The CDR3 DNA sequence: TGTGCCAGCAGCGCTAGGGACAGCCTGAACACTGAAGCTTTCTTT.

This clonotype was counted a few times. The rearrangement uses TRBV4-1 and TRBJ1-1; possibly TRBD1 for D (5 bases). V lost 3 bases and J lost 0, with 14 bases in between. CDR3 length: 16 residues. CDR1 and CDR2 (germline): MGHRA, YSYEKL. The CDR3 loop reads CASSHTRVSMNTEAFF. As DNA, the CDR3 is TGCGCCAGCAGCCACACCAGGGTCTCCATGAACACTGAAGCTTTCTTT.

This clonotype was counted ten times or more. The rearrangement joins TRBV7-8 to TRBJ2-7, with D possibly matching TRBD2 (6 bases). The CDR3 sequence is 14 residues long. From germline, CDR1 is SGHVS and CDR2 FQNEAQ. The V gene lost 5 bases and the J gene lost 1 base, with 12 bases spanning the gap. CDR3 in DNA: TGTGCCAGCAGCCGGGAGACAGTTTCCTACGAGCAGTACGTC. This codes for CASSRETVSYEQYV.

The CDR3 nucleotides read TGCAGTGCTAGAAATGTTCGGGCAGGGAGTGCCGGGAACACTGAAGCTTTCTTT. It is translated as CSARNVRAGSAGNTEAFF. The rearrangement joins TRBV20-1 to TRBJ1-1, with D perhaps matching TRBD1 (5 bases). This CDR3 comprises 18 residues. The ends were cut back, 2 bases at V and 1 base at J, with 23 bases in the middle. Germline V gives CDR1 DFQATT, CDR2 SNEGSKA (reference sequence).

The chain carries TRBV10-3 and TRBJ2-7; D might be TRBD2 (5 bases). The CDR3 sequence is 15 residues long. CDR1 is ENHRY and CDR2 is SYGVKD in the germline V gene. The V and J ends lost 5 bases and 3 bases respectively, with 17 bases between them. CDR3 bases: TGTGCCATCAGTCGGGCCTCGGGAACGAGCTACGAGCAGTACTTC. It translates to CAISRASGTSYEQYF.

This clonotype came up many times. An end of the junction does not agree with germline; a read error may underlie this. This chain connects TRBV29-1 to TRBJ1-3; 7 nucleotides align to TRBD1. The CDR3 runs 15 residues. Germline assignment: CDR1 SQVTM and CDR2 ANQGSEA. The CDR3 DNA follows: TGCAGCGTTGGATACAGGGGTATAACTGGGAACACCATATATTTT. It translates to CSVGYRGITGNTIYF.

This clonotype has just a few counts. The chain is built from TRBV29-1 and TRBJ2-1, with D possibly TRBD2 on 5 matching bases. V was cut by 3 bases and J by 9 bases, with 15 bases left in between. This CDR3 contains 13 residues. Germline V lookup: CDR1 SQVTM, CDR2 ANQGSEA. CDR3: CSVDGLAIAEQFF. CDR3 nucleotides: TGCAGCGTTGATGGCCTAGCCATAGCTGAGCAGTTCTTC.

The chain has TRBV29-1 and TRBJ1-2; 12 bases map to TRBD1. The germline V gene has CDR1 SQVTM and CDR2 ANQGSEA. V shed 6 bases, J shed 5 bases, and the junction held 4 bases outside the gene matches. CDR3 length: 13 residues. The CDR3 DNA sequence: TGCAGCGTCGGGACAGGGGGCATATATGGCTACACCTTC. It specifies CSVGTGGIYGYTF.

This clonotype was found many times. This rearrangement joins TRBV28 to TRBJ2-7; a possible D gene is TRBD2 (7 bases). The CDR3 is 14 residues long. The ends were cut back, 9 bases at V and 0 bases at J, with 15 bases in the middle. Germline CDR1 is MDHEN and CDR2 is SYDVKM. CDR3 residues: CASFAGARSYEQYV. CDR3 coding DNA: TGTGCCAGTTTCGCGGGGGCTCGCTCCTACGAGCAGTACGTC.

The rearrangement joins TRBV6-6 to TRBJ2-3; D is uncertain. Germline V gene data show CDR1 as MNHNY and CDR2 as SVGAGI (reference sequence). The V gene lost 7 bases and the J gene lost 6 bases, with 11 bases spanning the gap. This CDR3 spans 12 amino acids. This CDR3 reads CASTEAGDTQYF. The CDR3 nucleotides are TGTGCCAGCACCGAGGCCGGCGATACGCAGTATTTT.

This chain links TRBV6-5 with TRBJ2-1; TRBD2 aligns across 14 bases. The CDR3 covers 18 residues. Germline CDR1 and CDR2: MNHEY and SVGAGI. After removal of 2 bases from V and 5 bases from J, the junction contained 8 bases not matched to a gene. The chain's CDR3 is CASSYPRLAGGYHNEQFF. DNA for the CDR3: TGTGCCAGCAGTTACCCCCGACTAGCGGGGGGGTACCACAATGAGCAGTTCTTC.

The chain links TRBV5-1 to TRBJ2-2, with no clear D. From germline, CDR1 is SGHRS and CDR2 YFSETQ. The CDR3 loop spans 16 amino acids. The germline V and J ends were trimmed by 2 bases and 0 bases, with 11 bases remaining between them. CDR3 DNA: TGCGCCAGCAGCTTCCCCGGCAGCCCGAACACCGGGGAGCTGTTTTTT. It yields the protein CASSFPGSPNTGELFF.

This clonotype was detected a few times. The chain combines TRBV7-6 with TRBJ2-2; TRBD1 aligns across 7 bases. V lost 6 bases, J lost 0 bases, and 7 bases stayed unmatched. Germline CDR1 and CDR2: SGHVS and FNYEAQ. The CDR3 is 16 amino acids. The CDR3 region is CASRSQGLPNTGELFF. The DNA for the CDR3 is TGTGCCAGCAGGTCACAGGGGCTCCCGAACACCGGGGAGCTGTTTTTT.

The chain links TRBV5-1 to TRBJ2-7, with 7 bases lining up with TRBD2. This CDR3 is 13 amino acids long. The germline V gene encodes CDR1 SGHRS and CDR2 YFSETQ. Unmatched junction bases numbered 4, after V lost 6 bases and J lost 1 base. This CDR3 reads CASKPSGSYEQYF. As DNA, the CDR3 is TGCGCCAGCAAGCCTAGCGGTTCCTACGAGCAGTACTTC. Based on the CDR3 plus reference TRBV5-1 and TRBJ2-7, the full variable domain is KAGVTQTPRYLIKTRGQQVTLSCSPISGHRSVSWYQQTPGQGLQFLFEYFSETQRNKGNFPGRFSGRQFSNSRSEMNVSTLELGDSALYLCASKPSGSYEQYFGPGTRLTVT.

This clonotype came up many times. The chain has TRBV6-2 or TRBV6-3 and TRBJ2-6, with D possibly TRBD1 on 6 matching bases. Germline V gives CDR1 MNHEY, CDR2 SVGEGT. The length of the CDR3 is 19 residues. Deletions cut 2 bases from V and 2 bases from J, with 19 bases between. CDR3 loop: CASSYEIGGVPAGANVLTF. As DNA, the CDR3 is TGTGCCAGCAGTTACGAGATAGGGGGTGTGCCTGCTGGGGCCAACGTCCTGACTTTC.

J is TRBJ1-1 and V is TRBV13; 7 positions agree with TRBD1. The CDR3 runs to 13 residues. Germline V gene sequence: CDR1 PRHDT, CDR2 FYEKMQ (reference sequence). The J segment lost 11 bases and the V segment lost 5 bases, leaving 11 bases of the junction unmatched. DNA of the CDR3: TGTGCCAGCAGCGACTGGGACAGTGGAGGCGCTTTCTTT. Protein sequence: CASSDWDSGGAFF.

The V call is TRBV12-3 or TRBV12-4, the J call TRBJ1-2; 7 nucleotides agree with TRBD1. The CDR3 is 14 amino acids. V was clipped by 7 bases and J by 6 bases; unmatched bases: 11. CDR3 sequence reads: CASKYSGQADGYTF. The CDR3 DNA sequence: TGTGCCAGCAAGTATTCTGGACAGGCTGATGGCTACACCTTC.